These 9 T cell receptor beta chains share one sample of origin, sequenced in a study of CD8+ T cells in alopecia areata. cDNA prepared by RNA extraction and subsequent reverse transcription served as the template for sequencing. The protocol was immunoSEQ multiplex PCR, while the TCRdb copy is restricted to in-frame clones and leaves out a portion. The sample yields roughly 150,000 clones, 55% seen once. The sequencing input was CD4+ T cells sorted from blood. These receptors were obtained from a human donor in good health.

This clone was observed a few times. The chain has TRBV23-1 and TRBJ2-1; D may correspond to TRBD1 or TRBD2 (6 bases each). TRBV23-1 is noted as an ORF with a role that remains uncertain. The V and J ends lost 2 bases and 6 bases respectively, with 17 bases between them. This CDR3 is built from 16 residues. DNA of the CDR3: TGCGCCAGCAGTCAACGGCGGCCCGGGGGCCGCAATGAGCAGTTCTTC. This codes for CASSQRRPGGRNEQFF.

The rearrangement links TRBV29-1 to TRBJ2-7; either TRBD1 or TRBD2 may supply D (5 bases each). CDR1 is SQVTM and CDR2 is ANQGSEA in the germline V gene. This CDR3 comprises 13 residues. V was clipped by 7 bases and J by 2 bases, with 15 bases between them. The CDR3 region is CSAGEPGPYEQYF. DNA of the CDR3: TGCAGCGCCGGAGAGCCGGGACCCTACGAGCAGTACTTC.

The chain couples TRBV29-1 to TRBJ2-2; 10 positions agree with TRBD2. In germline, CDR1 is SQVTM, CDR2 ANQGSEA. The CDR3 has 16 residues. V dropped 2 bases and J dropped 0; count of bases not matched to a gene: 3. In DNA, the CDR3 is TGCAGCGTTGAAAAACTAGCGGGGCCGAACACCGGGGAGCTGTTTTTT. Encoded protein: CSVEKLAGPNTGELFF.

This chain uses TRBV5-6 with TRBJ2-5; weak D call: TRBD2 (6 bases). The V gene's germline CDR1 is SGHDT and CDR2 YYEEEE. V was pared by 4 bases and J by 0 bases, with 7 bases between. The length of the CDR3 is 13 residues. The CDR3 loop reads CASSGDYQETQYF. Here the CDR3 DNA reads TGTGCCAGCAGCGGGGACTACCAAGAGACCCAGTACTTC.

The chain employs TRBV2 and TRBJ2-7; D is ambiguous. Deletions cut 8 bases from V and 2 bases from J, with 16 bases between. CDR3 length: 14 amino acids. Germline V gene data show CDR1 as SNHLY and CDR2 as FYNNEI. CDR3 nucleotide sequence: TGTGCCAGCGAAGGTCCTTCACAGCCCTACGAGCAGTACTTC. Its protein product is CASEGPSQPYEQYF.

V usage is TRBV9 and J usage is TRBJ1-2; D may be TRBD1 (6 bases). Between the trimmed V and J ends, which lost 0 bases and 3 bases, there was a span of 15 bases. This CDR3 spans 16 amino acids. From germline, CDR1 is SGDLS and CDR2 YYNGEE. The CDR3 sequence is CASSVGTGPLDYGYTF. As DNA, the CDR3 is TGTGCCAGCAGCGTAGGAACAGGGCCACTCGACTATGGCTACACCTTC. Using reference TRBV9 and TRBJ1-2 for the parts outside the CDR3, the full variable domain is DSGVTQTPKHLITATGQRVTLRCSPRSGDLSVYWYQQSLDQGLQFLIQYYNGEERAKGNILERFSAQQFPDLHSELNLSSLELGDSALYFCASSVGTGPLDYGYTFGSGTRLTVV.

The chain uses TRBV23-1 and TRBJ2-2, with D possibly matching TRBD1 (6 bases). TRBV23-1 is an ORF, and what it does is uncertain. This CDR3 comprises 14 residues. V was cut by 8 bases and J by 5 bases, with 15 bases left in between. The CDR3 here is CASVRDISTGELFF. The CDR3 region has the DNA TGCGCCAGCGTCCGGGACATCTCGACCGGGGAGCTGTTTTTT.

This clone appeared a few times. The J gene is TRBJ1-2, the V gene TRBV6-5; D not resolved. V was pared by 4 bases and J by 7 bases, with 13 bases between. The V gene's germline CDR1 is MNHEY and CDR2 SVGAGI. The CDR3 consists of 13 residues. The CDR3 nucleotides read TGTGCCAGCAGTTTTGGCGATATTGGTGGCTACACCTTC. Amino acids: CASSFGDIGGYTF.

The J gene is TRBJ2-2, the V gene TRBV5-1; TRBD2 aligns across 9 bases. The germline V gene encodes CDR1 SGHRS and CDR2 YFSETQ. The CDR3 loop spans 16 amino acids. Trimming at V came to 5 bases and at J to 5 bases, leaving 10 bases not matched to a gene. The CDR3 reads CASSPRAGGGTGELFF. Written as DNA, the CDR3 is TGCGCCAGCAGTCCCCGAGCGGGAGGAGGTACCGGGGAGCTGTTTTTT.